This T cell receptor beta chain derives from a study of STAT5B mutations in CD4+ large granular lymphocyte leukemia. Study summary: The CDR3 'QG' motif was associated with a particular HLA allele among healthy donors.

The CDR3 contains 15 residues. V shed 0 bases and J shed 5 bases, with 14 bases lying between them. Looked up from germline, CDR1 is MNHNY and CDR2 is SVGAGI (reference sequence). Original analysis: The detection floor for productive clonotype frequency was 2.59 x 10-5. TCRdb keeps only in-frame clones here, not all; method: immunoSEQ multiplex PCR. V, J and clone size reflect that table, while D and trimming were determined from the DNA. The sample lists roughly 36,000 clones, roughly 71% occurring once. Comment on this clone: Its target is not known.

Overall study findings and caveats: Without HLA matching, higher CD4+ than CD8+ T-LGLL clonality could reflect small sample size.

Sequenced input: CD4+ T cells from blood buffy coats. The sequence was obtained from a human donor in good health. The gene calls are TRBV6-6 and TRBJ2-7, with D maybe TRBD2 (6 bases). DNA of the CDR3: TGTGCCAGCAGTTACTCTCAAAAGGGAGGAGACGAGCAGTACTTC. Protein: CASSYSQKGGDEQYF.